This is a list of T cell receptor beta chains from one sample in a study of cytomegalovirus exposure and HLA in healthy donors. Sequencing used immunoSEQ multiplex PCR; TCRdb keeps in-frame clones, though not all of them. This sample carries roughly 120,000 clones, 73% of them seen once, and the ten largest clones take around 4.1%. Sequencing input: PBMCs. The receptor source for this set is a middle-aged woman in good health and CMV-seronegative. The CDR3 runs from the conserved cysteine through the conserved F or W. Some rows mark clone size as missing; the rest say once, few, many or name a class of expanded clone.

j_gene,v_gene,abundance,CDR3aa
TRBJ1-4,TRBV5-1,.,CASSLEGADRGVEKLFF
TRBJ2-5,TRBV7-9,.,CASTEGQAEETQYF
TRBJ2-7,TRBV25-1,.,CASTDGQAYEQYF
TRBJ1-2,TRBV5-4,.,CASSPDRGSGYTF
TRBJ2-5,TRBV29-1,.,CSVEEGASGAETQYF
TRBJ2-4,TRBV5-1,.,CASSAGNKNIQYF
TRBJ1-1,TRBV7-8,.,CASSPLQATLEAFF
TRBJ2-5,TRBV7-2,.,CASSLDYPETQYF
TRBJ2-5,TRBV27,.,CASTREGAQYF
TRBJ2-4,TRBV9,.,CASSVAPSPEDIQYF
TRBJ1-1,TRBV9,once,CASSVWGRGDTEAFF
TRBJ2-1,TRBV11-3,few,CASSFEGARNEQFF
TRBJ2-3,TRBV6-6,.,CASSRVTDTQYF
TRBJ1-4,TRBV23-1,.,CASSLAPQEKLFF
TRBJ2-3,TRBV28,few,CASSPAGIQRGPDTQYF
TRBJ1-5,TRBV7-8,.,CASSRTPDSNQPQHF
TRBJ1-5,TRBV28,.,CASEQGQYQPQHF
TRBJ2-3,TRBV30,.,CAWHPRVQRGKQYF
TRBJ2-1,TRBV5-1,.,CASSSIPHEFNEQFF
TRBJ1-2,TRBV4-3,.,CASSQRWDRWGGGGYTF
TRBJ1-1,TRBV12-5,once,CASVPGNTEAFF
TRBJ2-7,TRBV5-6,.,CASSLDGTGGYEQYF
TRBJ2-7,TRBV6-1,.,CASSPQTPTYEQYF
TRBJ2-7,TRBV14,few,CASSPPGIGVYEQYF
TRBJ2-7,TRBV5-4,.,CASSLNGELDEQYF
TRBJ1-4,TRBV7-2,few,CASSLVWRDEKLFF
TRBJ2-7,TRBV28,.,CASSFGLAAYEQYF
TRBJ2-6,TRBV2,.,CASSTDSGANVLTF
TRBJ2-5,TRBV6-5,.,CASSYRGRRQETQYF
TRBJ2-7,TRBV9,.,CASSGDRSSYEQYF
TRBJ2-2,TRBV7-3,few,CASRSGGNTGELFF
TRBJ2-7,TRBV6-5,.,CASSLAAGGGPYEQYF
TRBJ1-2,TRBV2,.,CASNAGGPGYGYTF
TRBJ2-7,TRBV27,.,CASSFRAQGVYEQYF
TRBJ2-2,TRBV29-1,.,CSVPSGSSRTGELFF
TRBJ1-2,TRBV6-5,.,CASSYSTPGYTF